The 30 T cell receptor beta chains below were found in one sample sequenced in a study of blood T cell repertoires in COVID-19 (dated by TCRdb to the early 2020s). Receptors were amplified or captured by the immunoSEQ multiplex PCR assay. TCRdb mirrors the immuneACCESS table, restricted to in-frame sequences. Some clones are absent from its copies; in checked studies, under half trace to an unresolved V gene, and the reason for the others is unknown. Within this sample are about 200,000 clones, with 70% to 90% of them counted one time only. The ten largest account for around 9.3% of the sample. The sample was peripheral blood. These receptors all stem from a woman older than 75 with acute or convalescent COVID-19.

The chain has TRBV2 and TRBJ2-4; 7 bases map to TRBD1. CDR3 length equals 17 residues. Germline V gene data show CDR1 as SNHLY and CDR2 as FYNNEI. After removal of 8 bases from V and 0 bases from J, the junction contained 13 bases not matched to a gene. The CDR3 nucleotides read TGTGCCAGCGAAGCCGGGACAGAACTCCTAGCCAAAAACATTCAGTACTTC. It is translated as CASEAGTELLAKNIQYF.

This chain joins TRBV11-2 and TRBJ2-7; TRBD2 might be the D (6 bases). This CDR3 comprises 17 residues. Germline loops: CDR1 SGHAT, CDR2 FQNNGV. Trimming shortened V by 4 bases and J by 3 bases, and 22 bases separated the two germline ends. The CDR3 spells CASSSHRGTDKIYEQYF. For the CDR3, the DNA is TGTGCCAGCAGCTCTCACCGCGGGACGGATAAGATCTACGAGCAGTACTTC.

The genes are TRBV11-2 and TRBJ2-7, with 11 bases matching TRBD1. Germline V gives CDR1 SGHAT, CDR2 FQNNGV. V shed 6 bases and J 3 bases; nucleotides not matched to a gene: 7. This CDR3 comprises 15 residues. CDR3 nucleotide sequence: TGTGCCAGCAGACCTGGGACAGGGGGAGACTACGAGCAGTACTTC. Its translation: CASRPGTGGDYEQYF.

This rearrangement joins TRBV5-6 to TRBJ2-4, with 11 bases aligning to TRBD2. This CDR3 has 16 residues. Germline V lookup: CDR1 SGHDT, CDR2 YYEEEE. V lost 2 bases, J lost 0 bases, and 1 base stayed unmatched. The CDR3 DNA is TGTGCCAGCAGCTTCGGACTAGCGGGAGCCAAAAACATTCAGTACTTC. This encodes CASSFGLAGAKNIQYF. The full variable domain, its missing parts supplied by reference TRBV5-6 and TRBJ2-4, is DAGVTQSPTHLIKTRGQQVTLRCSPKSGHDTVSWYQQALGQGPQFIFQYYEEEERQRGNFPDRFSGHQFPNYSSELNVNALLLGDSALYLCASSFGLAGAKNIQYFGAGTRLSVL.

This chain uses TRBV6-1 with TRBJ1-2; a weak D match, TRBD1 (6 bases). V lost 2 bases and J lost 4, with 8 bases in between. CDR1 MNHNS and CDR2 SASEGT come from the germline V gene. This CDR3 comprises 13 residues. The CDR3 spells CASSEPGAYGYTF. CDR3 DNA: TGTGCCAGCAGTGAACCAGGGGCCTATGGCTACACCTTC.

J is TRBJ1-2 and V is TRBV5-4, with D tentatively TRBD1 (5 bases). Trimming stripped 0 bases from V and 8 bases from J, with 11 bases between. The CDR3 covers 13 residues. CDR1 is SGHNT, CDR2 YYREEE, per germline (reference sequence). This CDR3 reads CASSLEGNRGYTF. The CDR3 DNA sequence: TGTGCCAGCAGCTTGGAGGGGAACCGCGGCTACACCTTC.

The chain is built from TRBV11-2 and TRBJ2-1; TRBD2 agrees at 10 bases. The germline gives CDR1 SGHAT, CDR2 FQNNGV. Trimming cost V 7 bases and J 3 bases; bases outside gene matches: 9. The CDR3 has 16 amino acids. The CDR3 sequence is CASKVPGTSVYNEQFF. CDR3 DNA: TGTGCCAGCAAGGTACCCGGGACTAGCGTCTACAATGAGCAGTTCTTC. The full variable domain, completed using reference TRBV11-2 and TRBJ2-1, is EAGVAQSPRYKIIEKRQSVAFWCNPISGHATLYWYQQILGQGPKLLIQFQNNGVVDDSQLPKDRFSAERLKGVDSTLKIQPAKLEDSAVYLCASKVPGTSVYNEQFFGPGTRLTVL.

CDR3 sequence: CASSLQGRTEAFF. For the CDR3, the DNA is TGTGCCAGCAGCTTACAGGGTCGGACTGAAGCTTTCTTT. The chain is built from TRBV7-3 and TRBJ1-1, with D possibly being TRBD1 (5 bases). The V gene lost 2 bases and the J gene lost 5 bases, with 9 bases spanning the gap. The CDR3 has 13 amino acids. Germline V gene lookup returns CDR1 SGHTA and CDR2 FQGTGA.

The CDR3 is CASSSEDARGNEQFF. The DNA of the CDR3 is TGTGCCAGCTCCTCTGAGGACGCTCGGGGCAATGAGCAGTTCTTC. The gene calls are TRBV18 and TRBJ2-1; tentative D call: TRBD2 (5 bases). From germline, CDR1 is KGHSH and CDR2 LQKENI. V lost 6 bases to trimming and J lost 6 bases, with 18 bases between them. This CDR3 has 15 residues.

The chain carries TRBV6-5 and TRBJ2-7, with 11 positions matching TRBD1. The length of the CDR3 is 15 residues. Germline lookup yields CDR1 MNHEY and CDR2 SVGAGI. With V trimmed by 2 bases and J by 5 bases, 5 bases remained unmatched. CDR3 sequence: CASSYGTGGGDEQYF. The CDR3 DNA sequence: TGTGCCAGCAGTTACGGGACAGGGGGTGGAGACGAGCAGTACTTC.

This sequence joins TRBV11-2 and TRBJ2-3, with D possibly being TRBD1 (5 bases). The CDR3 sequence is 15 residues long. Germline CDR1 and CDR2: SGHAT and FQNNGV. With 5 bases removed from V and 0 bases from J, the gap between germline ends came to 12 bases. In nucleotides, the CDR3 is TGTGCCAGCAGCCCGAGGCAGGGAAGCACAGATACGCAGTATTTT. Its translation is CASSPRQGSTDTQYF.

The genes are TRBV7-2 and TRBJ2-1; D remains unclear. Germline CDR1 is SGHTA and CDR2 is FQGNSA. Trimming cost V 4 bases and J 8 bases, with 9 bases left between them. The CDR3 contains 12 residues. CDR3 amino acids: CASSSAAHEQFF. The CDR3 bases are TGTGCCAGCAGCTCCGCGGCCCATGAGCAGTTCTTC.

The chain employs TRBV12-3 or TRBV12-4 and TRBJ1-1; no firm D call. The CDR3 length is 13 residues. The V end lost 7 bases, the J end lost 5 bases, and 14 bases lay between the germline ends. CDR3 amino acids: CASTPSGWTEAFF. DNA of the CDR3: TGTGCCAGCACCCCCTCGGGGTGGACTGAAGCTTTCTTT.

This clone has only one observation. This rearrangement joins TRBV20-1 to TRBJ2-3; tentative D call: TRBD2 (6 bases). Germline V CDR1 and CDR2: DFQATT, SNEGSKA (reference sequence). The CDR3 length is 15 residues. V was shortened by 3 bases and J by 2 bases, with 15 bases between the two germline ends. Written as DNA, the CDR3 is TGCAGTGCTAGTAAGGCGGGAAGGGTCACAGATACGCAGTATTTT. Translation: CSASKAGRVTDTQYF.

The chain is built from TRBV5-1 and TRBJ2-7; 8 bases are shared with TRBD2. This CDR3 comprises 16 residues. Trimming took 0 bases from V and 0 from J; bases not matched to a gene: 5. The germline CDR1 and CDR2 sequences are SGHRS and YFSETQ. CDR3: CASSLGLAITSYEQYF. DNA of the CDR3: TGCGCCAGCAGCTTGGGACTAGCGATCACCTCCTACGAGCAGTACTTC.

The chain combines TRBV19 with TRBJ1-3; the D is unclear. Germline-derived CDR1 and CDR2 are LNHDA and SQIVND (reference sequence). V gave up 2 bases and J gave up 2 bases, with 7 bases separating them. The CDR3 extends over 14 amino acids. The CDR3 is CASSIPVTGNTIYF. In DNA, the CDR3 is TGTGCCAGTAGTATACCGGTGACTGGAAACACCATATATTTT. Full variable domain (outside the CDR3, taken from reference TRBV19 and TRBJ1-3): DGGITQSPKYLFRKEGQNVTLSCEQNLNHDAMYWYRQDPGQGLRLIYYSQIVNDFQKGDIAEGYSVSREKKESFPLTVTSAQKNPTAFYLCASSIPVTGNTIYFGEGSWLTVV.

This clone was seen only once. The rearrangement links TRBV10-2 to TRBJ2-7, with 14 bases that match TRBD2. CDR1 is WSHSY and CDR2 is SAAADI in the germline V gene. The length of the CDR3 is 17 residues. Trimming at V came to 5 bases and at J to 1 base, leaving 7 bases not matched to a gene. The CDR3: CASSRGLAGEVSYEQYF. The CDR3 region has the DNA TGCGCCAGCAGTCGGGGACTAGCGGGAGAAGTATCCTACGAGCAGTACTTC.

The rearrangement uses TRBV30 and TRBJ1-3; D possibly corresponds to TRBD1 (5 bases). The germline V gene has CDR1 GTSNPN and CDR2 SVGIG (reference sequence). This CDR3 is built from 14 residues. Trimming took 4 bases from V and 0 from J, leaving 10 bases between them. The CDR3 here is CAWKRQSSGNTIYF. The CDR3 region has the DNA TGTGCCTGGAAGAGACAGAGCTCTGGAAACACCATATATTTT.

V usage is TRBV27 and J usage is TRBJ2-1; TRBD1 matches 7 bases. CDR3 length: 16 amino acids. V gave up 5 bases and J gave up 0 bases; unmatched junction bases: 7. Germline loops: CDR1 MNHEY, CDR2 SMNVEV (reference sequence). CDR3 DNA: TGTGCCAGCAGTCCCGAGGGACAGTACTCCTACAATGAGCAGTTCTTC. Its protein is CASSPEGQYSYNEQFF.

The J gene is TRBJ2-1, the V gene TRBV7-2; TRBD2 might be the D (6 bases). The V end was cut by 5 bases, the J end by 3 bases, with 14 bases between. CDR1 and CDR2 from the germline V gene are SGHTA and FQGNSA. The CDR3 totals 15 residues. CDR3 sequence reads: CASSRTGVNYNEQFF. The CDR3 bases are TGTGCCAGCAGCCGGACGGGGGTTAACTACAATGAGCAGTTCTTC.

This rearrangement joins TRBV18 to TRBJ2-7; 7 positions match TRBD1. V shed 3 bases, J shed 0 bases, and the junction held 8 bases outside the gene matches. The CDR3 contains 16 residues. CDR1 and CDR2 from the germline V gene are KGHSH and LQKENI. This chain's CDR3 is CASSPQTGVYSYEQYF. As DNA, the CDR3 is TGTGCCAGCTCACCGCAAACAGGGGTTTACTCCTACGAGCAGTACTTC.

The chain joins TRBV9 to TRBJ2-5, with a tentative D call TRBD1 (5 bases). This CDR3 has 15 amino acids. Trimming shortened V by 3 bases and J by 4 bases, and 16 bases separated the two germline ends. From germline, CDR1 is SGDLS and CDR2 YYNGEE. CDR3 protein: CASSGTGVRGETQYF. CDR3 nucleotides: TGTGCCAGCAGCGGAACAGGCGTCCGAGGAGAGACCCAGTACTTC.

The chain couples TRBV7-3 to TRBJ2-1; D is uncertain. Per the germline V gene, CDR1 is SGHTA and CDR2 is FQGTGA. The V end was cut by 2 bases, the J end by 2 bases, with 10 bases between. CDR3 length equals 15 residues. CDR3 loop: CASSLAAAAYNEQFF. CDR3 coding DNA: TGTGCCAGCAGCTTAGCGGCGGCAGCCTACAATGAGCAGTTCTTC.

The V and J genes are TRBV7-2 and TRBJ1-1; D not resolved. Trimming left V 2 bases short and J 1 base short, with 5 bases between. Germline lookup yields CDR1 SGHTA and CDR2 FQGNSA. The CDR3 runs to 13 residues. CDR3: CASSLQENTEAFF. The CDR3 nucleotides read TGTGCCAGCAGCTTACAGGAGAACACTGAAGCTTTCTTT.

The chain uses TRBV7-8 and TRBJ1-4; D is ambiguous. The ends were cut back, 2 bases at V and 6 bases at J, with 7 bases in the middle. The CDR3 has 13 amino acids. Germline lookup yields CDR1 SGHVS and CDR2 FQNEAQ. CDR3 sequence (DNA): TGTGCCAGCAGCTTAAATAGTGATGAAAAACTGTTTTTT. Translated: CASSLNSDEKLFF.

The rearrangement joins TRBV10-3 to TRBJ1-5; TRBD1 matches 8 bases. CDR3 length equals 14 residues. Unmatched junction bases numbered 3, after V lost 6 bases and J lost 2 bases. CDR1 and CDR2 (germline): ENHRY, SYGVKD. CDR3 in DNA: TGTGCCATCAGCTCGACAGGGGGCAATCAGCCCCAGCATTTT. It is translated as CAISSTGGNQPQHF.

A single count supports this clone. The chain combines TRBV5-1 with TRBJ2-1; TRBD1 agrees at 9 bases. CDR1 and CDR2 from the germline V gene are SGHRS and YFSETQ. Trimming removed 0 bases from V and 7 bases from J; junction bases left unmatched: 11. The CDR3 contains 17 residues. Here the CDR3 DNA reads TGCGCCAGCAGCTTGGAGGGTCGTGGACAGGGGCGGAATGAGCAGTTCTTC. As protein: CASSLEGRGQGRNEQFF.

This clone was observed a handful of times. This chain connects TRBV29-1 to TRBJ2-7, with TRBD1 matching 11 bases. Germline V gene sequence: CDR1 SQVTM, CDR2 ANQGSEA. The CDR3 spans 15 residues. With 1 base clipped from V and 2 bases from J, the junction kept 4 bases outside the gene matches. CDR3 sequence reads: CSVEGGQGATYEQYF. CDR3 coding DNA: TGCAGCGTTGAAGGAGGACAGGGGGCGACCTACGAGCAGTACTTC.

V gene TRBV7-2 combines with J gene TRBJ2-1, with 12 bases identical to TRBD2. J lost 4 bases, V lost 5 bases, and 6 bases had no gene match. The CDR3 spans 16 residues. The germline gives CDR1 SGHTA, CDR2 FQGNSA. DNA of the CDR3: TGTGCCAGCAGCCCCGCCCTAGCGGGGGGGTACAATGAGCAGTTCTTC. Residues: CASSPALAGGYNEQFF.

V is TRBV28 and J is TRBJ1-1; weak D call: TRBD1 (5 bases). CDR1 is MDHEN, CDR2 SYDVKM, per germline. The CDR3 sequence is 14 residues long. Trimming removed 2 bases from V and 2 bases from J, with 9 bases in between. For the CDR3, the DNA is TGTGCCAGCAGTTTAGGACACTTAAACACTGAAGCTTTCTTT. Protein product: CASSLGHLNTEAFF.